This T cell receptor (beta chain) was identified during a study of cytomegalovirus exposure and HLA in healthy donors. Findings and caveats of the study: There were 150 to 200 TCR beta chains listed as cytomegalovirus-associated. What was likely a sequencing artifact was a cluster of highly shared sequence variants.

On this clone itself: Its specificity is not known.

Vbeta (60) and Jbeta (13) primers were used in the PCR. In the original analysis: An analysis performed later counted 72 million or so unique TCR beta chains (roughly 11 million of them shared). The table came from immunoSEQ multiplex PCR; TCRdb's copy has only in-frame clones and leaves some out. Clone size and the V and J calls come from that table; the DNA yielded D and trimming. Found here are about 40,000 clones; the top ten clones hold about 1.8%. The clonotype originates from a woman aged 25 to 39 in good health and CMV-seronegative. The sequenced material came from PBMCs.

The CDR3 spells CASSLGRKTSGIYEQYF. The CDR3 DNA sequence: TGTGCCAGCAGCTTAGGACGGAAGACTAGCGGAATCTACGAGCAGTACTTC. The chain is built from TRBV13 and TRBJ2-7, with 9 bases matching TRBD2. Germline V gene data show CDR1 as PRHDT and CDR2 as FYEKMQ (reference sequence). V was clipped by 0 bases and J by 3 bases; unmatched bases: 9. The CDR3 has 17 amino acids.